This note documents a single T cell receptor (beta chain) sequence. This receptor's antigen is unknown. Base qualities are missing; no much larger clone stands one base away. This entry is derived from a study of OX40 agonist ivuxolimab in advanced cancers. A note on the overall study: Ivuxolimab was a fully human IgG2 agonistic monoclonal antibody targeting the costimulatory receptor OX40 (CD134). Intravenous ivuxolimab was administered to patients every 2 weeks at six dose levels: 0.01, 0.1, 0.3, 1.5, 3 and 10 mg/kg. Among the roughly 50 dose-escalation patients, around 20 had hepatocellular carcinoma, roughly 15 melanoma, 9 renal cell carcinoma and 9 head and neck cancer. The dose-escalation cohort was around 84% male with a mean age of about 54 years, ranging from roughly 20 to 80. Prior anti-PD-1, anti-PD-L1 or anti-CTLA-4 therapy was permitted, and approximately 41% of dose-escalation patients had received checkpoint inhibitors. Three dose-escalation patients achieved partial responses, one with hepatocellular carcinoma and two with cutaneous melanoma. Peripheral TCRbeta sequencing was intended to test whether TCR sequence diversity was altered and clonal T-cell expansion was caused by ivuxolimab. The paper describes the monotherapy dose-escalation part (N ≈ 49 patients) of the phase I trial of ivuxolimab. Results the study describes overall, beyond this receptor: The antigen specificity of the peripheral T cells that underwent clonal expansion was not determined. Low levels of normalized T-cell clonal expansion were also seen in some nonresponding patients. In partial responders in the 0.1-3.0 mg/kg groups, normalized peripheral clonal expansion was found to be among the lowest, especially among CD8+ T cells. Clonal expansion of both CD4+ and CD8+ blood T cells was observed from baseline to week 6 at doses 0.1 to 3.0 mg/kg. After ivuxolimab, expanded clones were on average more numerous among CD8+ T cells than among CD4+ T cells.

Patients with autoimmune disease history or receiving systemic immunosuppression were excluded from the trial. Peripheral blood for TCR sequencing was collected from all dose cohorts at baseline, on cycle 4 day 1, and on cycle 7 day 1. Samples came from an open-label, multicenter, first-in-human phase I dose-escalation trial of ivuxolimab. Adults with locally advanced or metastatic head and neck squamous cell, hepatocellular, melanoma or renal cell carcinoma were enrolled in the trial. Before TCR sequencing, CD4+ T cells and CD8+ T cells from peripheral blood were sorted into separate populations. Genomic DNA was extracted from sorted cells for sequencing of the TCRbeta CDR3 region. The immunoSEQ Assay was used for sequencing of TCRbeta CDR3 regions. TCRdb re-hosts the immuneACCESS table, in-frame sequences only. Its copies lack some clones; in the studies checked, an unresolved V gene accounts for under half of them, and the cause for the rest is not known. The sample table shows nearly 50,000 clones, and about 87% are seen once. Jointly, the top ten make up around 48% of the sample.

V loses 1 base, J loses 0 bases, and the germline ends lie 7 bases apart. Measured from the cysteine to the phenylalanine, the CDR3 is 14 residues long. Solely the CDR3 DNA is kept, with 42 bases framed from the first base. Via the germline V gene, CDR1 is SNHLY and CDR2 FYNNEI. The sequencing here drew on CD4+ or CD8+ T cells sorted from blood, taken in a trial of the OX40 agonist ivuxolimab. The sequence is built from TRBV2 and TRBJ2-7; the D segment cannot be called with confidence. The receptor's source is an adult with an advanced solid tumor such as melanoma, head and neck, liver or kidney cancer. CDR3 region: CASSEGPDSYEQYF. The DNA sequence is TGTGCCAGCAGTGAAGGTCCTGACTCCTACGAGCAGTACTTC.